A single sample is the source of the 30 T cell receptor beta chains below, sequenced in a study of blood T cell repertoires in COVID-19. Libraries were prepared by immunoSEQ multiplex PCR; TCRdb keeps only in-frame clonotypes and omits some of them. This table holds fewer than 200,000 clones, around nine tenths found once. Sequencing used peripheral blood. The receptor source for this set is a man aged 55-75 years with active or convalescent COVID-19.

This rearrangement joins TRBV5-1 to TRBJ2-1, with D tentatively TRBD2 (5 bases). The CDR3 consists of 15 residues. Germline loops: CDR1 SGHRS, CDR2 YFSETQ. V was trimmed by 6 bases and J by 4 bases, leaving 17 bases between them. CDR3 nucleotide sequence: TGCGCCAGCACCTGGACGGGGAGTATATACAATGAGCAGTTCTTC. Encoded protein: CASTWTGSIYNEQFF.

The CDR3 spells CASSEEANNEQFF. In DNA form, the CDR3 reads TGTGCCAGCAGTGAGGAGGCGAACAATGAGCAGTTCTTC. The chain links TRBV2 to TRBJ2-1; TRBD2 might be the D (5 bases). Germline V gene data show CDR1 as SNHLY and CDR2 as FYNNEI. Trimming left V 3 bases short and J 5 bases short, with 8 bases between. The CDR3 contains 13 residues.

This clone came up a few times. The rearrangement uses TRBV6-5 and TRBJ2-7, with D tentatively TRBD1 (6 bases). The CDR3 consists of 12 residues. Germline lookup yields CDR1 MNHEY and CDR2 SVGAGI. With 10 bases removed from V and 0 bases from J, the gap between germline ends came to 10 bases. The CDR3 coding sequence is TGTGCCACCGACAGGAGCTCCTACGAGCAGTACTTC. Amino acids: CATDRSSYEQYF.

This chain links TRBV3-1 (or the pseudogene TRBV3-2) with TRBJ2-3; TRBD2 matches 8 bases. This CDR3 has 14 amino acids. Germline V gene sequence: CDR1 LGHDT, CDR2 YNNKEL (reference sequence). The V gene end was trimmed by 6 bases and the J gene end by 3 bases; junction bases not matched to a gene: 5. This CDR3 is CASRPGLGTDTQYF. CDR3 nucleotides: TGTGCCAGCAGACCGGGACTAGGTACAGATACGCAGTATTTT.

The V call is TRBV2, the J call TRBJ1-1, with 10 bases fitting TRBD1. V trimming: 3 bases; J trimming: 4 bases; junction bases outside the gene matches: 2. This CDR3 has 14 residues. Germline-derived CDR1 and CDR2 are SNHLY and FYNNEI. This CDR3 reads CASSDRTGGTEAFF. In DNA form, the CDR3 reads TGTGCCAGCAGTGATAGGACAGGGGGCACTGAAGCTTTCTTT. The variable domain in full, with the rest retrieved from reference TRBV2 and TRBJ1-1, is EPEVTQTPSHQVTQMGQEVILRCVPISNHLYFYWYRQILGQKVEFLVSFYNNEISEKSEIFDDQFSVERPDGSNFTLKIRSTKLEDSAMYFCASSDRTGGTEAFFGQGTRLTVV.

The sample holds one count of this clone. The chain uses TRBV13 and TRBJ1-3; no firm D call. Trimming took off 0 bases at V and 0 bases at J, with 12 bases between the two ends. This CDR3 has 17 amino acids. The germline V gene has CDR1 PRHDT and CDR2 FYEKMQ (reference sequence). CDR3 amino acids: CASSLGARGLSGNTIYF. In nucleotides, the CDR3 is TGTGCCAGCAGCTTAGGTGCAAGAGGGCTCTCTGGAAACACCATATATTTT.

The genes are TRBV5-4 and TRBJ2-2; TRBD2 agrees at 13 bases. The CDR3 totals 18 residues. V dropped 4 bases and J dropped 2; count of bases not matched to a gene: 8. Germline V gives CDR1 SGHNT, CDR2 YYREEE (reference sequence). The CDR3 nucleotides read TGTGCCAGCAGCCTGCCGGGACTAGCGGGGAGTAACACCGGGGAGCTGTTTTTT. It specifies CASSLPGLAGSNTGELFF. Using reference TRBV5-4 and TRBJ2-2 for the parts outside the CDR3, the full variable domain is ETGVTQSPTHLIKTRGQQVTLRCSSQSGHNTVSWYQQALGQGPQFIFQYYREEENGRGNFPPRFSGLQFPNYSSELNVNALELDDSALYLCASSLPGLAGSNTGELFFGEGSRLTVL.

This clone was seen more than once but under ten times. The rearrangement links TRBV24-1 to TRBJ2-2, with TRBD1 as a possible D gene (5 bases). Germline loops: CDR1 KGHDR, CDR2 SFDVKD. The CDR3 runs 16 residues. Trimming took 1 base from V and 1 from J, leaving 9 bases between them. CDR3 loop: CATSDFNRKNTGELFF. For the CDR3, the DNA is TGTGCCACCAGTGATTTTAACAGGAAGAACACCGGGGAGCTGTTTTTT.

The rearrangement uses TRBV30 and TRBJ1-6; 7 positions match TRBD1. The CDR3 length is 13 residues. Unmatched junction bases numbered 3, after V lost 0 bases and J lost 10 bases. In germline, CDR1 is GTSNPN, CDR2 SVGIG (reference sequence). The CDR3 protein is CAWSVQGQSPLHF. The CDR3 nucleotides are TGTGCCTGGAGTGTACAGGGGCAATCACCCCTCCACTTT.

CDR3 sequence reads: CASSWRRTGSSFNNSPLHF. In DNA form, the CDR3 reads TGTGCCAGCAGCTGGAGACGGACAGGCTCTAGCTTCAATAATTCACCCCTCCACTTT. This chain links TRBV11-2 with TRBJ1-6, with 7 bases that match TRBD1. The trim removed 4 bases at V and 5 bases at J, leaving 17 bases unmatched. In germline, CDR1 is SGHAT, CDR2 FQNNGV. The CDR3 totals 19 residues.

This rearrangement joins TRBV29-1 to TRBJ1-1, with D possibly TRBD1 on 6 matching bases. The length of the CDR3 is 13 residues. Trimming took off 6 bases at V and 2 bases at J, with 13 bases between the two ends. Germline V CDR1 and CDR2: SQVTM, ANQGSEA. The CDR3 region is CSVLRDTNTEAFF. CDR3 DNA: TGCAGCGTGTTGAGGGACACCAACACTGAAGCTTTCTTT.

The rearrangement uses TRBV13 and TRBJ1-3, with D possibly matching TRBD1 (6 bases). The CDR3 is 14 amino acids. CDR1 is PRHDT, CDR2 FYEKMQ, per germline (reference sequence). Deletions cut 2 bases from V and 3 bases from J, with 8 bases between. The CDR3: CASSLSGVGNTIYF. The CDR3 DNA reads TGTGCCAGCAGCTTATCAGGGGTTGGAAACACCATATATTTT.

This rearrangement joins TRBV4-1 to TRBJ1-1; 7 bases map to TRBD1. The germline V gene has CDR1 MGHRA and CDR2 YSYEKL. J gave up 1 base and V 4 bases, and 6 bases lay outside the gene matches. The CDR3 spans 15 residues. The CDR3 loop reads CASSRGQAQNTEAFF. The CDR3 DNA follows: TGCGCCAGCAGCCGAGGACAGGCGCAGAACACTGAAGCTTTCTTT.

The chain employs TRBV7-2 and TRBJ2-1; no definite D call. This CDR3 is 12 amino acids long. CDR1 and CDR2 (germline): SGHTA, FQGNSA. Trimming left V 5 bases short and J 10 bases short, with 12 bases between. In DNA form, the CDR3 reads TGTGCCAGCAGCCAAACATCAAGAGAGCAGTTCTTC. Translated, it gives CASSQTSREQFF.

J is TRBJ2-3 and V is TRBV6-5, with unresolved D. CDR1 and CDR2 (germline): MNHEY, SVGAGI. The CDR3 has 12 amino acids. V lost 6 bases, J lost 4 bases, and 8 bases lay in between. The chain's CDR3 is CASRAGADTQYF. The CDR3 bases are TGTGCCAGCAGAGCCGGTGCAGATACGCAGTATTTT.

The CDR3 loop is CASSSGWTEAFF. The CDR3 DNA sequence: TGTGCCAGCAGTTCCGGTTGGACTGAAGCTTTCTTT. This chain links TRBV12-3 or TRBV12-4 with TRBJ1-1; no firm D call. Trimming left V 4 bases short and J 5 bases short, with 8 bases between. The CDR3 has 12 amino acids.

The rearrangement links TRBV11-2 to TRBJ2-5, with 14 bases identical to TRBD2. Losses at the gene ends were 5 bases for V and 3 bases for J; bases not matched to a gene: 2. This CDR3 contains 15 residues. Germline V gene data show CDR1 as SGHAT and CDR2 as FQNNGV. The CDR3 is CASSLGLAGEETQYF. CDR3 sequence (DNA): TGTGCCAGCAGCCTGGGACTAGCGGGGGAAGAGACCCAGTACTTC.

The chain's CDR3 is CASSYSSRRAEAFF. In DNA form, the CDR3 reads TGTGCCAGCAGTTACTCGAGTCGCAGGGCTGAAGCTTTCTTT. This chain joins TRBV6-5 and TRBJ1-1; the D gene is possibly TRBD1 (5 bases). The CDR3 loop spans 14 amino acids. Trimming removed 0 bases from V and 6 bases from J, with 11 bases in between. The germline V gene has CDR1 MNHEY and CDR2 SVGAGI.

The V call is TRBV23-1, the J call TRBJ1-4; possibly TRBD1 for D (5 bases). TRBV23-1 is reported as an ORF; its role is uncertain. The CDR3 has 16 amino acids. The germline V and J ends were trimmed by 4 bases and 0 bases, with 12 bases remaining between them. The CDR3 is CASSPGPGATNEKLFF. The CDR3 nucleotides read TGCGCCAGCAGTCCAGGGCCGGGAGCAACTAATGAAAAACTGTTTTTT.

V gene TRBV4-2 combines with J gene TRBJ1-3, with TRBD1 matching over 10 bases. The CDR3 spans 17 residues. Trimming at V came to 2 bases and at J to 2 bases, leaving 6 bases not matched to a gene. The germline V gene encodes CDR1 LGHNA and CDR2 YNFKEQ. For the CDR3, the DNA is TGTGCCAGCAGCCAACACGAGACAGGGGGCACTGGAAACACCATATATTTT. Its protein is CASSQHETGGTGNTIYF.

The gene calls are TRBV13 and TRBJ2-5, with 12 bases aligning to TRBD2. Germline assignment: CDR1 PRHDT and CDR2 FYEKMQ (reference sequence). The CDR3 is 17 residues long. V was clipped by 1 base and J by 5 bases; unmatched bases: 8. DNA for the CDR3: TGTGCCAGCAGCTTAGTCCCTAGCGGGGGGGCCTGGGAGACCCAGTACTTC. Amino acids: CASSLVPSGGAWETQYF.

The rearrangement links TRBV18 to TRBJ2-4; D is possibly TRBD1 (6 bases). This CDR3 is built from 14 residues. The V and J ends lost 4 bases and 2 bases respectively, with 9 bases between them. The germline CDR1 and CDR2 sequences are KGHSH and LQKENI. CDR3 in amino acids: CASSLTGTKNIQYF. CDR3 DNA sequence: TGTGCCAGCTCACTAACAGGGACCAAAAACATTCAGTACTTC.

This clone was counted once. This chain uses TRBV7-3 with TRBJ1-6; D is uncertain. Germline loops: CDR1 SGHTA, CDR2 FQGTGA. There are 13 residues in the CDR3. V shed 2 bases and J shed 10 bases, with 9 bases lying between them. CDR3 DNA: TGTGCCAGCAGCTTAGTGGGCAACTCACCCCTCCACTTT. It encodes CASSLVGNSPLHF.

The J gene is TRBJ2-3, the V gene TRBV11-2, with 7 bases aligning to TRBD1. The CDR3 extends over 14 amino acids. The germline V gene encodes CDR1 SGHAT and CDR2 FQNNGV. J lost 2 bases, V lost 11 bases, and 10 bases had no gene match. DNA for the CDR3: TGTGCCTCCGGGACAGATTACTTCACAGATACGCAGTATTTT. This gives the protein CASGTDYFTDTQYF.

Concerning this clone: This may come from a read error, since a much larger clone is one base off. J is TRBJ1-1 and V is TRBV6-1, with D hard to call. CDR3 length: 13 amino acids. V lost 1 base to trimming and J lost 1 base, with 4 bases between them. Germline assignment: CDR1 MNHNS and CDR2 SASEGT. CDR3 in amino acids: CASSEGGNTEAFF. The CDR3 nucleotides are TGTGCCAGCAGTGAAGGAGGGAACACTGAAGCTTTCTTT.

This sequence joins TRBV5-4 and TRBJ2-1, with D possibly TRBD1 on 6 matching bases. This CDR3 has 16 residues. From germline, CDR1 is SGHNT and CDR2 YYREEE (reference sequence). Trimming removed 2 bases from V and 5 bases from J, with 17 bases in between. CDR3 DNA sequence: TGTGCCAGCAGCTTTAGGGGGTCCACAGGGAACAATGAGCAGTTCTTC. Amino acids: CASSFRGSTGNNEQFF.

CDR3 coding DNA: TGCAGCGTTGAAGTCCGGGGGTACCCTAGCACAGATACGCAGTATTTT. Protein: CSVEVRGYPSTDTQYF. The V and J genes are TRBV29-1 and TRBJ2-3; D is perhaps TRBD2 (6 bases). Looked up from germline, CDR1 is SQVTM and CDR2 is ANQGSEA. CDR3 length equals 16 residues. The V and J ends lost 1 base and 0 bases respectively, with 14 bases between them.

This clone appeared once. The V call is TRBV6-5, the J call TRBJ1-2; TRBD1 matches 10 bases. CDR1 is MNHEY, CDR2 SVGAGI, per germline. This CDR3 is 15 amino acids long. V lost 6 bases and J lost 6; bases outside the gene matches: 10. The CDR3 nucleotides read TGTGCCAGCAGGGGGACAGGGGCGGTATTAGATGGCTACACCTTC. It yields the protein CASRGTGAVLDGYTF.

The chain is built from TRBV12-3 or TRBV12-4 and TRBJ1-1, with D unclear. Trimming took off 5 bases at V and 3 bases at J, with 10 bases between the two ends. This CDR3 has 13 amino acids. DNA for the CDR3: TGTGCCAGCAGTCTCTCGAGGTACACTGAAGCTTTCTTT. Its protein is CASSLSRYTEAFF.

This chain joins TRBV11-3 and TRBJ2-7; possibly TRBD1 for D (5 bases). Looked up from germline, CDR1 is SGHNT and CDR2 is YENEEA. This CDR3 has 14 residues. V lost 5 bases to trimming and J lost 0 bases, with 11 bases between them. DNA of the CDR3: TGTGCCAGCAGCCGATCGACAGACTCCTACGAGCAGTACTTC. It yields the protein CASSRSTDSYEQYF. Filled out from reference TRBV11-3 and TRBJ2-7, the complete variable domain reads EAGVVQSPRYKIIEKKQPVAFWCNPISGHNTLYWYLQNLGQGPELLIRYENEEAVDDSQLPKDRFSAERLKGVDSTLKIQPAELGDSAVYLCASSRSTDSYEQYFGPGTRLTVT.